The rows below give T cell receptor beta chains drawn from one sample of a study of blood T cell repertoires in COVID-19. Here immunoSEQ multiplex PCR was the method, and the copy in TCRdb shows in-frame clones only, minus some. In the table there are about 180,000 clones, 70% to 90% of which are singletons. Specimen: peripheral blood. The receptors come from a human donor with active or convalescent COVID-19. The donor label of this sample is uncertain. The CDR3 runs from the conserved cysteine through the conserved F or W. A D gene is named only where the DNA matches it firmly. Clone sizes are given selectively: once, few, many, or a class where the clone is expanded.

V	J	D	size	length	DNA	CDR3
TRBV5-1	TRBJ2-7	.	.	12	TGCGCCAGCAGCCAACGTGAGGGCGAGCAGTACTTC	CASSQREGEQYF
TRBV19	TRBJ2-7	.	once	14	TGTGCCAGTAGTATGGGTACTAGCTTCGGCGAGCAGTACTTC	CASSMGTSFGEQYF
TRBV18	TRBJ1-4	.	.	17	TGTGCCAGCTCACGGCGGCCAGGGATATCAACTAATGAAAAACTGTTTTTT	CASSRRPGISTNEKLFF
TRBV6-2/TRBV6-3	TRBJ2-6	.	.	16	TGTGCCAGCAGTCGTCGCACAGGGACAGGGGCCAACGTCCTGACTTTC	CASSRRTGTGANVLTF
TRBV30	TRBJ2-3	TRBD2	once	17	TGTGCCTGGAGTCCTTTCGGCGGGGGGGAGAGCACAGATACGCAGTATTTT	CAWSPFGGGESTDTQYF
TRBV19	TRBJ2-2	TRBD2	.	15	TGTGCCAGTAGTTCTAGACTAGCGGGGGGCCGGGAGCTGTTTTTT	CASSSRLAGGRELFF
TRBV29-1	TRBJ1-1	.	.	15	TGCAGCGTTGTTGGAGGGAGGGACCTGAACACTGAAGCTTTCTTT	CSVVGGRDLNTEAFF
TRBV5-1	TRBJ2-7	.	few	16	TGCGCCAGCAGCTTGGTAGGTAACCAACAGTCCTACGAGCAGTACTTC	CASSLVGNQQSYEQYF
TRBV19	TRBJ2-3	TRBD2	.	17	TGTGCCAGTTCGGCCCGGACTAGCGGGACTAGCACAGATACGCAGTATTTT	CASSARTSGTSTDTQYF
TRBV4-1	TRBJ2-7	TRBD1	.	16	TGCGCCAGCAGCCAAGAACAAGGGACAGGGTCCTACGAGCAGTACTTC	CASSQEQGTGSYEQYF
TRBV7-2	TRBJ2-7	.	.	15	TGTGCCAGCAGCTTACCACGGACAGTCACGGACGAGCAGTACTTC	CASSLPRTVTDEQYF
TRBV7-2	TRBJ1-6	.	.	13	TGTGCCAGCAGCTCCCCCGGGGGGTCACCCCTCCACTTT	CASSSPGGSPLHF
TRBV5-1	TRBJ2-7	TRBD2	.	16	TGCGCCAGCAGCTTCGGATGGCTAGCGGGAGGGTACGAGCAGTACTTC	CASSFGWLAGGYEQYF
TRBV4-3	TRBJ2-7	.	.	15	TGCGCCAGCAGCCAAGATTCGACAGACTCCTACGAGCAGTACTTC	CASSQDSTDSYEQYF
TRBV6-5	TRBJ1-2	TRBD1	.	14	TGTGCCAGCAGTTACGCGGGACAGGGGGGAGGCTACACCTTC	CASSYAGQGGGYTF
TRBV6-6	TRBJ1-2	TRBD1	.	13	TGTGCCACCGGTGACAGGGGTGACTATGGCTACACCTTC	CATGDRGDYGYTF
TRBV28	TRBJ2-7	TRBD1	.	14	TGTGCCAGCAGTGAAGACAGGGGGATGTACGAGCAGTACTTC	CASSEDRGMYEQYF
TRBV25-1	TRBJ2-3	TRBD2	few	17	TGTGCCAGCAGTCCCCCTATAGCGGGGGGAAGAGCAGATACGCAGTATTTT	CASSPPIAGGRADTQYF
TRBV6-5	TRBJ2-7	TRBD2	.	15	TGTGCCAGCAGTTCTAGCGGGGCCTCCTCCTACGAGCAGTACTTC	CASSSSGASSYEQYF
TRBV28	TRBJ2-7	TRBD1	.	14	TGTGCCAGCAGTCAACCGAGACAGGGTAACGAGCAGTACTTC	CASSQPRQGNEQYF
TRBV2	TRBJ2-2	.	.	14	TGTGCCAGACCTAGGTTCGAGAACACCGGGGAGCTGTTTTTT	CARPRFENTGELFF
TRBV30	TRBJ2-5	TRBD2	.	17	TGTGCCTGGACCCTGGGACTAGCGGGACGCGGTTATGAGACCCAGTACTTC	CAWTLGLAGRGYETQYF
TRBV7-9	TRBJ2-7	.	.	15	TGTGCCAGCAGTCACTCTAGCGCAAGCTCCTACGAGCAGTACTTC	CASSHSSASSYEQYF
TRBV13	TRBJ2-7	TRBD2	.	14	TGTGCCAGCAGCTCAAGCGGGGGGGCCTACGAGCAGTACTTC	CASSSSGGAYEQYF
TRBV7-9	TRBJ1-2	.	few	14	TGTGCCAGCAGCTTACAGGGTGCTAACTATGGCTACACCTTC	CASSLQGANYGYTF
TRBV29-1	TRBJ1-6	.	.	13	TGCAGCGCCCTATTGTGGTATAATTCACCCCTCCACTTT	CSALLWYNSPLHF
TRBV2	TRBJ2-3	.	.	14	TGTGCCAGCATAGAAACGGGAAACACAGATACGCAGTATTTT	CASIETGNTDTQYF
TRBV18	TRBJ2-5	.	.	17	TGTGCCAGCTCACCCGCGGCTCCTTCCATCCCTCAAGAGACCCAGTACTTC	CASSPAAPSIPQETQYF
TRBV4-1	TRBJ1-4	TRBD1	.	17	TGCGCCAGCAGCCAACCGTACAGGGGCGTTACAAATGAAAAACTGTTTTTT	CASSQPYRGVTNEKLFF
TRBV7-9	TRBJ2-5	TRBD1	.	14	TGTGCCAGCAGCTTAGGAGGGGGCAAAGAGACCCAGTACTTC	CASSLGGGKETQYF
TRBV21-1	TRBJ1-1	.	.	16	TGTGCCAGCAGCATTACAGGGGGGGACGTGAACACTGAAGCTTTCTTT	CASSITGGDVNTEAFF
TRBV9	TRBJ2-2	.	.	16	TGTGCCAGCAGCGGAACCGGGACTCCGAACACCGGGGAGCTGTTTTTT	CASSGTGTPNTGELFF
TRBV28	TRBJ1-2	.	.	13	TGTGCCAGCAGTCCCGGGTCCCCGTTCGGCTACACCTTC	CASSPGSPFGYTF
TRBV4-2	TRBJ1-2	TRBD1	once	15	TGTGCCAGCAGCTCCCCGACAGGGAGGAGCTATGGCTACACCTTC	CASSSPTGRSYGYTF
TRBV27	TRBJ2-1	TRBD1	.	18	TGTGCCAGCAGTGACCGGGACAGGGCCCATAGCTCCTACAATGAGCAGTTCTTC	CASSDRDRAHSSYNEQFF
TRBV7-7	TRBJ2-2	TRBD2	.	16	TGTGCCAGCAGCTTAGGTGCTAGCGGGACCGCAGGGGAGCTGTTTTTT	CASSLGASGTAGELFF
TRBV3-1/TRBV3-2	TRBJ2-1	TRBD2	.	16	TGTGCCAGCAGCCAAGAGTCTAGCGGGGGATACAATGAGCAGTTCTTC	CASSQESSGGYNEQFF
TRBV3-1/TRBV3-2	TRBJ2-5	.	.	12	TGTGCCAGCCAGGGGCTCCAAGAGACCCAGTACTTC	CASQGLQETQYF
TRBV28	TRBJ2-3	.	.	15	TGTGCCAGCTTCGGCCCGGGGGTGAGCACAGATACGCAGTATTTT	CASFGPGVSTDTQYF
TRBV16	TRBJ1-2	.	.	13	TGTGCCAGCAGCCTGATGATCGAGGGTGGCTACACCTTC	CASSLMIEGGYTF
TRBV11-3	TRBJ2-5	.	.	13	TGTGCCAGCAGCTTACAAGAGAGGGAGACCCAGTACTTC	CASSLQERETQYF
TRBV2	TRBJ2-1	TRBD1	.	15	TGTGCCAGCAATTTCGGGACAGGGGATGGCAATGAGCAGTTCTTC	CASNFGTGDGNEQFF
TRBV11-3	TRBJ2-7	.	once	15	TGTGCCAGCAGCTTAGGAGGATCGAAGGACTACGAGCAGTACTTC	CASSLGGSKDYEQYF
TRBV3-1/TRBV3-2	TRBJ2-3	.	.	13	TGTGCCAGCAGCTCGCCTATAACAGATACGCAGTATTTT	CASSSPITDTQYF
TRBV18	TRBJ2-7	.	.	12	TGTGCCAGCGACGAGGGTTTGGGCGAGCAGTACTTC	CASDEGLGEQYF
TRBV7-9	TRBJ1-3	.	once	17	TGTGCCAGCAGCTTCTCAGGGGTCGGGCGCGGAGGAAACACCATATATTTT	CASSFSGVGRGGNTIYF
TRBV5-1	TRBJ2-2	TRBD1	.	15	TGCGCCAGCAGCAACGGACAGGGTGGGTCCGGGGAGCTGTTTTTT	CASSNGQGGSGELFF
TRBV18	TRBJ2-2	.	.	14	TGTGCCAGCTCACCCGTCGCGAACACCGGGGAGCTGTTTTTT	CASSPVANTGELFF
TRBV28	TRBJ2-7	.	once	13	TGTGCCAGCAACCACCGAGGTCTGTACGAGCAGTACTTC	CASNHRGLYEQYF
TRBV14	TRBJ2-2	TRBD2	.	15	TGTGCCAGCAGCCAGCGGGGGACCGGCACCGGGGAGCTGTTTTTT	CASSQRGTGTGELFF
TRBV9	TRBJ2-1	TRBD2	.	16	TGTGCCAGCAGCGTAGTTAGGACTAGCGGACTCAATGAGCAGTTCTTC	CASSVVRTSGLNEQFF
TRBV5-4	TRBJ1-3	.	once	13	TGTGCCAGCAGCTTGGAAGCAGGAAACACCATATATTTT	CASSLEAGNTIYF
TRBV7-9	TRBJ1-2	.	.	15	TGTGCCAGCAGCTTGGAGCCGACCGGCTACTATGGCTACACCTTC	CASSLEPTGYYGYTF
TRBV28	TRBJ1-2	.	.	14	TGTGCCAGCAGTCAGTACAGGGATGGCTATGGCTACACCTTC	CASSQYRDGYGYTF